The rows below give T cell receptor beta chains drawn from one sample of a study of blood T cell repertoires in COVID-19. Generated by immunoSEQ multiplex PCR, the TCRdb table keeps only in-frame clones and is missing some. The sample consists of about 290,000 clones, under 90% of them appearing once. The sequencing sample was made of peripheral blood. Every receptor here comes from a woman in her thirties or forties who had recovered from COVID-19. Each CDR3 is given with its conserved first and last residue. Fields, in order: V gene, J gene, D gene, clone size, CDR3 protein, CDR3 DNA. The D gene is left open where the match is weak. The size field is filled for only some rows; it gives once, few, many or a size class.

V: TRBV3-1/TRBV3-2; J: TRBJ2-5; D: TRBD1; size: -; CDR3: CASSPGQGGQETQYF; DNA: TGTGCCAGCAGCCCGGGACAGGGGGGCCAAGAGACCCAGTACTTC
V: TRBV5-1; J: TRBJ2-1; D: TRBD2; size: -; CDR3: CASSLASSASGYNEQFF; DNA: TGCGCCAGCAGCTTGGCTTCTTCGGCTAGCGGATACAATGAGCAGTTCTTC
V: TRBV24-1; J: TRBJ2-3; D: -; size: -; CDR3: CATSRQGTDTQYF; DNA: TGTGCCACCAGTCGACAGGGCACAGATACGCAGTATTTT
V: TRBV27; J: TRBJ2-1; D: -; size: -; CDR3: CASSPGSAYNEQFF; DNA: TGTGCCAGCAGTCCCGGGTCGGCTTACAATGAGCAGTTCTTC
V: TRBV29-1; J: TRBJ2-3; D: TRBD2; size: -; CDR3: CSVFPGGGPRGTDTQYF; DNA: TGCAGCGTTTTTCCGGGGGGAGGGCCCCGGGGCACAGATACGCAGTATTTT
V: TRBV3-1/TRBV3-2; J: TRBJ2-7; D: TRBD2; size: -; CDR3: CASSRPLAGGSYEQYF; DNA: TGTGCCAGCAGCCGGCCGCTAGCGGGAGGCTCCTACGAGCAGTACTTC
V: TRBV11-2; J: TRBJ1-4; D: -; size: -; CDR3: CASSSAQGRPNEKLFF; DNA: TGTGCCAGCAGCTCGGCGCAGGGGAGACCTAATGAAAAACTGTTTTTT
V: TRBV19; J: TRBJ1-1; D: TRBD1; size: -; CDR3: CASSISWTGTEAFF; DNA: TGTGCCAGTAGTATTTCCTGGACAGGGACTGAAGCTTTCTTT
V: TRBV9; J: TRBJ2-1; D: -; size: once; CDR3: CASSVGQAYNEQFF; DNA: TGTGCCAGCAGCGTAGGCCAGGCCTACAATGAGCAGTTCTTC
V: TRBV4-1; J: TRBJ2-7; D: -; size: -; CDR3: CASSQPNGGFYEQYF; DNA: TGCGCCAGCAGCCAACCTAACGGCGGGTTCTACGAGCAGTACTTC
V: TRBV27; J: TRBJ2-7; D: -; size: -; CDR3: CASSPIQVSYEQYF; DNA: TGTGCCAGCAGTCCCATACAGGTTTCCTACGAGCAGTACTTC
V: TRBV27; J: TRBJ2-1; D: TRBD2; size: -; CDR3: CASSAREGDEQFF; DNA: TGTGCCAGCAGTGCCCGGGAGGGCGATGAGCAGTTCTTC
V: TRBV3-1/TRBV3-2; J: TRBJ2-7; D: TRBD2; size: -; CDR3: CASSTGLAAYEQYF; DNA: TGTGCCAGCAGCACGGGACTAGCGGCATACGAGCAGTACTTC
V: TRBV3-1/TRBV3-2; J: TRBJ1-2; D: -; size: -; CDR3: CASSQSVGWYGYTF; DNA: TGTGCCAGCAGCCAATCGGTCGGGTGGTATGGCTACACCTTC
V: TRBV4-1; J: TRBJ2-1; D: TRBD2; size: -; CDR3: CASSQDGGSPYNEQFF; DNA: TGCGCCAGCAGCCAAGATGGCGGGAGCCCCTACAATGAGCAGTTCTTC
V: TRBV2; J: TRBJ1-1; D: -; size: -; CDR3: CASSERPRPEAFF; DNA: TGTGCCAGCAGCGAGAGGCCCCGGCCTGAAGCTTTCTTT
V: TRBV12-2; J: TRBJ2-4; D: -; size: -; CDR3: CASRFEASGLAKNIQYF; DNA: TGTGCAAGTCGCTTCGAGGCTAGCGGGTTAGCCAAAAACATTCAGTACTTC
V: TRBV6-5; J: TRBJ2-7; D: -; size: -; CDR3: CASSNTGGGYEQYF; DNA: TGTGCCAGCTCAAACACTGGGGGCGGCTACGAGCAGTACTTC
V: TRBV12-3/TRBV12-4; J: TRBJ2-5; D: -; size: -; CDR3: CASSFIAFETQYF; DNA: TGTGCCAGCAGTTTTATAGCCTTCGAGACCCAGTACTTC
V: TRBV5-4; J: TRBJ1-4; D: TRBD1; size: -; CDR3: CASSSGQGAGEKLFF; DNA: TGTGCCAGCAGCTCAGGACAGGGGGCAGGTGAAAAACTGTTTTTT
V: TRBV30; J: TRBJ2-7; D: -; size: -; CDR3: CAWSPQSVGPRDF; DNA: TGTGCCTGGAGTCCCCAGAGCGTCGGGCCCAGGGACTTC
V: TRBV16; J: TRBJ1-5; D: -; size: -; CDR3: CASSRQHTSNQPQHF; DNA: TGTGCCAGCAGCCGACAGCACACAAGCAATCAGCCCCAGCATTTT
V: TRBV2; J: TRBJ2-7; D: -; size: -; CDR3: CASRQNSYEQYF; DNA: TGTGCCAGCAGGCAGAACTCCTACGAGCAGTACTTC
V: TRBV13; J: TRBJ2-7; D: -; size: -; CDR3: CASSIGTSYEQYF; DNA: TGTGCCAGCAGCATAGGGACTTCCTACGAGCAGTACTTC
V: TRBV18; J: TRBJ2-7; D: TRBD2; size: -; CDR3: CASSPSSGRPWEQYF; DNA: TGTGCCAGCTCACCCTCTAGCGGGAGGCCCTGGGAGCAGTACTTC
V: TRBV9; J: TRBJ1-2; D: TRBD1; size: -; CDR3: CASSATGDPYGYTF; DNA: TGTGCCAGCAGCGCGACAGGGGACCCCTATGGCTACACCTTC
V: TRBV4-1; J: TRBJ2-7; D: TRBD1; size: -; CDR3: CASSRGDRGLYEQYF; DNA: TGCGCCAGCAGCCGGGGAGACAGGGGCCTCTACGAGCAGTACTTC
V: TRBV5-8; J: TRBJ1-6; D: TRBD1; size: -; CDR3: CASSFYGAGGGNSPLHF; DNA: TGTGCCAGCAGCTTCTACGGAGCAGGGGGCGGTAATTCACCCCTCCACTTT
V: TRBV9; J: TRBJ2-3; D: -; size: -; CDR3: CASSVQEVTDTQYF; DNA: TGTGCCAGCAGCGTTCAGGAGGTCACAGATACGCAGTATTTT
V: TRBV4-1; J: TRBJ2-1; D: TRBD2; size: -; CDR3: CASSQIMRENEQFF; DNA: TGCGCCAGCAGCCAGATAATGCGGGAGAATGAGCAGTTCTTC
V: TRBV5-1; J: TRBJ2-2; D: TRBD2; size: once; CDR3: CASSFPSGRADTGELFF; DNA: TGCGCCAGCAGCTTCCCCAGCGGGAGGGCCGACACCGGGGAGCTGTTTTTT
V: TRBV28; J: TRBJ2-7; D: -; size: -; CDR3: CASASARGYEQYF; DNA: TGTGCCAGCGCTTCAGCCAGGGGTTACGAGCAGTACTTC
V: TRBV27; J: TRBJ2-7; D: TRBD2; size: -; CDR3: CASSFIRGTTYEQYF; DNA: TGTGCCAGCAGTTTTATACGGGGGACTACCTACGAGCAGTACTTC
V: TRBV5-6; J: TRBJ1-4; D: TRBD1; size: -; CDR3: CASSGAGTGREKLFF; DNA: TGTGCCAGCAGCGGAGCCGGGACAGGGCGGGAAAAACTGTTTTTT
V: TRBV4-2; J: TRBJ2-4; D: -; size: -; CDR3: CASSQEDRAKNIQYF; DNA: TGTGCCAGCAGCCAAGAGGACAGAGCCAAAAACATTCAGTACTTC
V: TRBV18; J: TRBJ1-5; D: TRBD1; size: -; CDR3: CASSQGTAGANSNQPQHF; DNA: TGTGCCAGCTCACAAGGGACAGCGGGCGCAAATAGCAATCAGCCCCAGCATTTT
V: TRBV30; J: TRBJ1-2; D: -; size: many; CDR3: CAGSGGRGDYGYTF; DNA: TGTGCCGGCTCAGGTGGGAGGGGAGACTATGGCTACACCTTC
V: TRBV10-2; J: TRBJ1-1; D: TRBD1; size: -; CDR3: CASSLGTGEAFF; DNA: TGCGCCAGCAGCCTCGGGACAGGGGAAGCTTTCTTT
V: TRBV18; J: TRBJ2-5; D: -; size: -; CDR3: CASRRGEETQYF; DNA: TGTGCCAGCCGGCGGGGTGAAGAGACCCAGTACTTC
V: TRBV7-2; J: TRBJ2-3; D: TRBD2; size: -; CDR3: CASSLAWTSGTDTQYF; DNA: TGTGCCAGCAGCTTAGCCTGGACTAGCGGCACAGATACGCAGTATTTT
V: TRBV27; J: TRBJ2-1; D: TRBD2; size: -; CDR3: CASSSQSGRAYNEQFF; DNA: TGTGCCAGCAGTTCCCAGAGCGGGAGGGCCTACAATGAGCAGTTCTTC
V: TRBV4-1; J: TRBJ2-3; D: TRBD2; size: -; CDR3: CASRQSGGGPSTDTQYF; DNA: TGCGCCAGCAGGCAAAGCGGGGGCGGGCCTAGCACAGATACGCAGTATTTT
V: TRBV11-2; J: TRBJ2-5; D: TRBD2; size: -; CDR3: CASDRGTSATYQETQYF; DNA: TGTGCCAGCGATCGCGGGACTAGCGCAACTTACCAAGAGACCCAGTACTTC
V: TRBV14; J: TRBJ2-4; D: TRBD1; size: -; CDR3: CASSQDHDRDQNIQYF; DNA: TGTGCCAGCAGCCAAGACCATGACAGGGATCAAAACATTCAGTACTTC
V: TRBV6-2/TRBV6-3; J: TRBJ2-2; D: -; size: -; CDR3: CASSYPQGRSNTGELFF; DNA: TGTGCCAGCAGTTACCCCCAGGGCCGATCCAACACCGGGGAGCTGTTTTTT
V: TRBV3-1/TRBV3-2; J: TRBJ1-1; D: -; size: -; CDR3: CASSPTHRNTEAFF; DNA: TGTGCCAGCAGCCCCACCCACAGGAACACTGAAGCTTTCTTT